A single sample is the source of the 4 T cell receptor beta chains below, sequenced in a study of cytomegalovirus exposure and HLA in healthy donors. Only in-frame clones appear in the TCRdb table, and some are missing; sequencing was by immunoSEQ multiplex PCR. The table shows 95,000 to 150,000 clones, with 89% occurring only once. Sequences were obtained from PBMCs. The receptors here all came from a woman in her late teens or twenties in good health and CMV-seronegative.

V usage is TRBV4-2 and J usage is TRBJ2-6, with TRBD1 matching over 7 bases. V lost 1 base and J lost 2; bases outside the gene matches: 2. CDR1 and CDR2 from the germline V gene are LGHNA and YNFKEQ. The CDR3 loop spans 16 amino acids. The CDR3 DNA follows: TGTGCCAGCAGCCAAGCTACAGGGGCTGGGGCCAACGTCCTGACTTTC. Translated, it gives CASSQATGAGANVLTF.

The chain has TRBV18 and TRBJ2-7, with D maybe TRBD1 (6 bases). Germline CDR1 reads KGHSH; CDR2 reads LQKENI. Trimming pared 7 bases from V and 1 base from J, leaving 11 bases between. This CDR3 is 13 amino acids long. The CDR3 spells CASYWDTSYEQYF. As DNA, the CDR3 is TGTGCCAGCTATTGGGACACATCCTACGAGCAGTACTTC. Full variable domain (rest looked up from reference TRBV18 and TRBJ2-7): NAGVMQNPRHLVRRRGQEARLRCSPMKGHSHVYWYRQLPEEGLKFMVYLQKENIIDESGMPKERFSAEFPKEGPSILRIQQVVRGDSAAYFCASYWDTSYEQYFGPGTRLTVT.

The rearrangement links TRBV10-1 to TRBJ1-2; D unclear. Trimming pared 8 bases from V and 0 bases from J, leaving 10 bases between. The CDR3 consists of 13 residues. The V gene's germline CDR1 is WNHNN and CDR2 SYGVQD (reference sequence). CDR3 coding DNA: TGCGCCAGCTCCGACGGGGCTAACTATGGCTACACCTTC. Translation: CASSDGANYGYTF.

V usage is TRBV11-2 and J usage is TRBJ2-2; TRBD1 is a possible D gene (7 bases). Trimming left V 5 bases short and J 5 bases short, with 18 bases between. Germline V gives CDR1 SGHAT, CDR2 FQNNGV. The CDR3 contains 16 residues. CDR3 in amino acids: CASSRTGQGGTGELFF. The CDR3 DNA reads TGTGCCAGCAGCCGAACAGGGCAGGGGGGTACCGGGGAGCTGTTTTTT.